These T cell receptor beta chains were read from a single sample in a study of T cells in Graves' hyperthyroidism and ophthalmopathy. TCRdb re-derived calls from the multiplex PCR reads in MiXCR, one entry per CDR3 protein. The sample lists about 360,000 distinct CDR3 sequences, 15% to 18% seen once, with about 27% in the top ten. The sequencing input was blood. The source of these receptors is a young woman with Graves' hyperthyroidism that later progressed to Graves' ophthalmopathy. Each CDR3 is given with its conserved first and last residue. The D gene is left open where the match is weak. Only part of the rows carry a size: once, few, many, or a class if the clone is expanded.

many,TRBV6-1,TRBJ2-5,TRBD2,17,TGTGCCAGCAGTTACGGTGGACTAGCGGGCACCCAAGAGACCCAGTACTTC,CASSYGGLAGTQETQYF
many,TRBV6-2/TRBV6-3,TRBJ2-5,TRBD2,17,TGTGCCAGCAGTGCTTCCCGGACTAGCGGGAGACAAGAGACCCAGTACTTC,CASSASRTSGRQETQYF
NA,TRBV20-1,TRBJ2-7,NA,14,TGCAGTGCTAGAGTCGGGGCGACCCTCTACGAGCAGTACTTC,CSARVGATLYEQYF
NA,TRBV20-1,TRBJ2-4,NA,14,TGCAGTGCTAGAGAAGGGGGAGCCAAAAACATTCAGTACTTC,CSAREGGAKNIQYF
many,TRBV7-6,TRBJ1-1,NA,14,TGTGCCAGCAGCTTACAGGGTAGCCACACTGAAGCTTTCTTT,CASSLQGSHTEAFF
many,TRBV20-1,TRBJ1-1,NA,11,TGCAGTGCTAGCCGGGGTGGAAAAGCTTTCTTT,CSASRGGKAFF
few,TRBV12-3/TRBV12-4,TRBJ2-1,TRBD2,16,TGTGCCAGCGGGGGGACTAGCTACCCCGTTATATATGAGCAGTTCTTC,CASGGTSYPVIYEQFF
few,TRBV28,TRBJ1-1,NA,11,TGTGCCAGCAGTTACCGGGGTGAAGCTTCCTTT,CASSYRGEASF
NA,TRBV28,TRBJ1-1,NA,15,TGTGCCAGCAGTCGGCCCCCGGACAGGAACACTGAAGCTTTCTTT,CASSRPPDRNTEAFF
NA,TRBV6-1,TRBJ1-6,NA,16,TGTGCCAGCAGATCGACAGCCCGGGACTATAATTCACCCCTCCACTTT,CASRSTARDYNSPLHF
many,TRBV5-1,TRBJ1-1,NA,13,TGCGCCAGCAGCTTGGCGACAAGACTTGAAGCTTTCTTT,CASSLATRLEAFF
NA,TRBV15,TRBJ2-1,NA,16,TGTGCCACCAGCAGAGATGAAGGGAGCCCCCCCTACGAGCAGTTCTTC,CATSRDEGSPPYEQFF
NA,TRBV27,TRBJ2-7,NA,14,TGTGCCAGCAGTCCCACGACTCCTTCCTACGAGCAGTACTTC,CASSPTTPSYEQYF
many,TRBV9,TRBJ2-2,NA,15,TGTGCCAGCAGCGTAATGGGGAGTGGCACCGGGGAGCTGTTTTTT,CASSVMGSGTGELFF
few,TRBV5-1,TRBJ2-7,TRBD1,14,TGCGCCAGCAGACCCGGGACAGGGGTCCACGAGCAGTACTTC,CASRPGTGVHEQYF
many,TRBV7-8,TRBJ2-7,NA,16,TGTGCCAGCAGCTCAACCCGGGACATAGGCTCCTACGAGCAGTACTTC,CASSSTRDIGSYEQYF
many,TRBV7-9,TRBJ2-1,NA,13,TGTGCCAGCAGCTTTGACAGCTACAATGAGCAGTTCTTC,CASSFDSYNEQFF
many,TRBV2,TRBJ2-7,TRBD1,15,TGTGCCAGCAGTGAAGGGACAGGCCGTACCTACAAGCAGTACTTC,CASSEGTGRTYKQYF
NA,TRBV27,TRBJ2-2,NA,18,TGTGCCAGCAGTTTATTCTTTCCGCGACTAGTAGGTACCGGGGAGCTGTTTTTT,CASSLFFPRLVGTGELFF
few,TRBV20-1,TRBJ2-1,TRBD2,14,TGCAGTGCTTCCGGGACTACTTCCTACAATGAGCAGTTCTTC,CSASGTTSYNEQFF
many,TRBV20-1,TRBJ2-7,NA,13,TGCAGTGCTAGAGATGAGGTCTCCTACGAGCAGTACTTC,CSARDEVSYEQYF
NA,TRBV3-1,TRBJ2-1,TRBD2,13,TGTGCCAGCAGCCACAAAACCGGGACTATGCAGTTCTTC,CASSHKTGTMQFF
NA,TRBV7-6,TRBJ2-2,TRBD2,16,TGTGCCAGCAGCTTAAAAGCGGGAGTAAGCACCGGGGAGCTGTTTTTT,CASSLKAGVSTGELFF
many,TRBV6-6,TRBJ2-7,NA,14,TGTGCCAGCAGTTACGGGGCGGAAGACTACGAGCAGTACTTC,CASSYGAEDYEQYF